Shown below are 24 T cell receptor beta chains from a single sample sequenced in a study of T cell responses to AZD1222 COVID-19 vaccine. TCRdb's table, derived via immunoSEQ multiplex PCR, lists solely in-frame clones and lacks some. The data contain roughly 99,000 clones, approximately 92% of them singletons. The sequencing used peripheral blood, collected 28 days after the second AZD1222 dose. The receptor source for this set is an adult who received the AZD1222 COVID-19 vaccine.

V and J are TRBV9 and TRBJ1-3; perhaps TRBD1 as D (5 bases). Germline CDR1 is SGDLS and CDR2 is YYNGEE. CDR3 length: 16 residues. V was trimmed by 2 bases and J by 4 bases, leaving 16 bases between them. The CDR3 coding sequence is TGTGCCAGCAGCGTCGGACACGACCTGGCCGGAAACACCATATATTTT. Amino acid sequence: CASSVGHDLAGNTIYF.

This sequence joins TRBV2 and TRBJ1-2; the match to TRBD1 covers 8 bases. The ends lost 3 bases at V and 6 bases at J; junction bases unmatched: 3. CDR1 is SNHLY and CDR2 is FYNNEI in the germline V gene. The CDR3 extends over 13 amino acids. The chain's CDR3 is CASSEDREDGYTF. In DNA form, the CDR3 reads TGTGCCAGCAGTGAGGACAGGGAGGATGGCTACACCTTC.

The chain carries TRBV7-2 and TRBJ1-2, with D perhaps TRBD1 (6 bases). Deletions cut 7 bases from V and 0 bases from J, with 27 bases between. This CDR3 region has 19 residues. Germline V CDR1 and CDR2: SGHTA, FQGNSA. The CDR3: CASNERGTGHLLANYGYTF. CDR3 DNA: TGTGCCAGCAACGAGAGGGGTACAGGGCACCTCCTAGCTAACTATGGCTACACCTTC.

The CDR3 DNA sequence: TGTGCCTGGAGTGTACAACGGGGGCAGATCATTAATGAAAAACTGTTTTTT. Its protein is CAWSVQRGQIINEKLFF. The chain employs TRBV30 and TRBJ1-4, with a tentative D call TRBD1 (6 bases). This CDR3 comprises 17 residues. V was trimmed by 0 bases and J by 4 bases, leaving 18 bases between them. Germline assignment: CDR1 GTSNPN and CDR2 SVGIG (reference sequence).

The chain employs TRBV6-5 and TRBJ2-7; no clear D gene. The CDR3 sequence is 15 residues long. V lost 0 bases to trimming and J lost 2 bases, with 11 bases between them. Per germline, CDR1 MNHEY and CDR2 SVGAGI. CDR3 sequence (DNA): TGTGCCAGCAGTTACTCGTTGGCAGGAGCCTACGAGCAGTACTTC. Its translation: CASSYSLAGAYEQYF.

The V and J genes are TRBV30 and TRBJ1-4; D remains unclear. The ends were cut back, 0 bases at V and 1 base at J, with 9 bases in the middle. Germline CDR1 and CDR2: GTSNPN and SVGIG (reference sequence). The CDR3 consists of 15 residues. CDR3: CAWSVGAGTNEKLFF. For the CDR3, the DNA is TGTGCCTGGAGTGTAGGCGCGGGAACTAATGAAAAACTGTTTTTT.

V usage is TRBV5-4 and J usage is TRBJ1-2; D unresolved. V lost 0 bases to trimming and J lost 5 bases, with 11 bases between them. CDR1 and CDR2 (germline): SGHNT, YYREEE (reference sequence). The CDR3 length is 14 residues. CDR3 in amino acids: CASSLVGDGYGYTF. CDR3 DNA sequence: TGTGCCAGCAGCTTGGTCGGAGATGGATATGGCTACACCTTC.

The CDR3 reads CASSLTGVYGYTF. The CDR3 DNA reads TGTGCCAGTAGCCTGACAGGGGTCTATGGCTACACCTTC. This chain links TRBV19 with TRBJ1-2; 8 bases map to TRBD1. The germline V gene encodes CDR1 LNHDA and CDR2 SQIVND (reference sequence). The CDR3 length is 13 residues. The V gene end was trimmed by 6 bases and the J gene end by 4 bases; junction bases not matched to a gene: 4.

This chain connects TRBV7-9 to TRBJ1-6; TRBD1 is a possible D gene (5 bases). Germline V gene sequence: CDR1 SEHNR, CDR2 FQNEAQ (reference sequence). Trimming took 3 bases from V and 7 from J, leaving 7 bases between them. The length of the CDR3 is 13 residues. CDR3 in amino acids: CASSFRGNSPLHF. CDR3 nucleotides: TGTGCCAGCAGCTTTCGGGGGAATTCACCCCTCCACTTT.

The CDR3: CASSHRIGLAGLGLGETQYF. CDR3 sequence (DNA): TGTGCCAGCAGCCACCGCATCGGACTAGCGGGATTGGGGTTAGGAGAGACCCAGTACTTC. This sequence joins TRBV12-1 and TRBJ2-5; TRBD2 is the table's D call and was not checked against the DNA. TRBV12-1 represents a pseudogene. The CDR3 loop spans 20 amino acids.

The chain couples TRBV7-2 to TRBJ1-6, with D hard to call. V was trimmed by 7 bases and J by 5 bases, leaving 15 bases between them. Looked up from germline, CDR1 is SGHTA and CDR2 is FQGNSA. This CDR3 spans 15 amino acids. The CDR3 region is CASTLNGQNNSPLHF. The DNA of the CDR3 is TGTGCCAGCACCCTTAACGGGCAAAATAATTCACCCCTCCACTTT.

J is TRBJ1-2 and V is TRBV19; D is ambiguous. This CDR3 is 14 amino acids long. The V end lost 5 bases, the J end lost 0 bases, and 10 bases lay between the germline ends. The germline V gene encodes CDR1 LNHDA and CDR2 SQIVND (reference sequence). The CDR3 sequence: CASSWAVSNYGYTF. Here the CDR3 DNA reads TGTGCCAGTAGTTGGGCCGTCTCTAACTATGGCTACACCTTC.

The rearrangement joins TRBV3-1 (or the pseudogene TRBV3-2) to TRBJ1-2; D unresolved. The CDR3 runs 13 residues. Germline V gives CDR1 LGHDT, CDR2 YNNKEL (reference sequence). The V end was cut by 1 base, the J end by 6 bases, with 9 bases between. This chain's CDR3 is CASSQGQINGYTF. The CDR3 region has the DNA TGTGCCAGCAGCCAAGGTCAGATAAATGGCTACACCTTC.

This sequence joins TRBV6-4 and TRBJ2-7; D remains unclear. CDR3 size: 11 residues. The V and J ends lost 7 bases and 3 bases respectively, with 7 bases between them. CDR1 and CDR2 (germline): MRHNA, SNTAGT. Written as DNA, the CDR3 is TGTGCCAGCAAGACTCGCTACGAGCAGTACTTC. Translation gives CASKTRYEQYF.

The chain carries TRBV19 and TRBJ1-5; D unresolved. Germline values: CDR1 LNHDA, CDR2 SQIVND (reference sequence). Between the trimmed V and J ends, which lost 1 base and 5 bases, there was a span of 6 bases. CDR3 size: 13 residues. The CDR3 reads CASSIGKDQPQHF. The CDR3 DNA reads TGTGCCAGTAGTATAGGCAAAGATCAGCCCCAGCATTTT.

The rearrangement joins TRBV11-2 to TRBJ1-1; possibly TRBD1 for D (5 bases). The length of the CDR3 is 14 residues. The V gene's germline CDR1 is SGHAT and CDR2 FQNNGV. The ends were cut back, 2 bases at V and 1 base at J, with 8 bases in the middle. The CDR3 sequence is CASSLRDGNTEAFF. In nucleotides, the CDR3 is TGTGCCAGCAGCTTAAGGGACGGGAACACTGAAGCTTTCTTT. Using reference TRBV11-2 and TRBJ1-1 for the parts outside the CDR3, the full variable domain is EAGVAQSPRYKIIEKRQSVAFWCNPISGHATLYWYQQILGQGPKLLIQFQNNGVVDDSQLPKDRFSAERLKGVDSTLKIQPAKLEDSAVYLCASSLRDGNTEAFFGQGTRLTVV.

This rearrangement joins TRBV7-2 to TRBJ2-1; 14 positions match TRBD2. The germline V gene encodes CDR1 SGHTA and CDR2 FQGNSA. Germline trimming cut 3 bases from V and 7 bases from J; bases unmatched to any gene: 11. The CDR3 runs to 18 residues. CDR3 in DNA: TGTGCCAGCAGCTTCACCGGGACTAGCGGGAGTAGGGGAAATGAGCAGTTCTTC. It specifies CASSFTGTSGSRGNEQFF.

The chain recombines TRBV10-2 with TRBJ1-5; D not certain. V lost 8 bases and J 4 bases, leaving 9 bases between the germline ends. The CDR3 totals 12 residues. Germline V gene lookup returns CDR1 WSHSY and CDR2 SAAADI. CDR3: CASQLGNQPQHF. Written as DNA, the CDR3 is TGCGCCAGCCAACTCGGGAATCAGCCCCAGCATTTT.

In its sample, this clone was seen a few times. The chain couples TRBV19 to TRBJ1-6; D is ambiguous. Trimming took off 4 bases at V and 0 bases at J, with 7 bases between the two ends. CDR3 length: 15 residues. The germline gives CDR1 LNHDA, CDR2 SQIVND (reference sequence). The CDR3 spells CASSTDRSYNSPLHF. The CDR3 DNA reads as TGTGCCAGTAGTACGGATCGCTCCTATAATTCACCCCTCCACTTT.

The chain employs TRBV27 and TRBJ2-7; 10 bases line up with TRBD1. Germline CDR1 and CDR2: MNHEY and SMNVEV (reference sequence). The CDR3 is made up of 15 amino acids. The J segment lost 5 bases and the V segment lost 5 bases, leaving 9 bases of the junction unmatched. The CDR3, as DNA: TGTGCCAGCAGTGGCTTCGGGACAGGGGTCCACGAGCAGTACTTC. It yields the protein CASSGFGTGVHEQYF.

In DNA form, the CDR3 reads TGTGCCAACGGCGGGCAGGGGGCGGATGGCTACACCTTC. As protein: CANGGQGADGYTF. The chain links TRBV10-3 to TRBJ1-2, with 8 bases fitting TRBD1. The CDR3 runs 13 residues. Losses at the gene ends were 10 bases for V and 6 bases for J; bases not matched to a gene: 10. Germline lookup yields CDR1 ENHRY and CDR2 SYGVKD.

The J gene is TRBJ1-4, the V gene TRBV14; a possible D gene is TRBD1 (5 bases). V was pared by 4 bases and J by 3 bases, with 6 bases between. This CDR3 region has 13 residues. CDR1 and CDR2 from the germline V gene are SGHDN and FVKESK. The CDR3 is CASSRGANEKLFF. DNA for the CDR3: TGTGCCAGCAGCCGAGGGGCTAATGAAAAACTGTTTTTT.

The chain has TRBV7-2 and TRBJ2-7, with D tentatively TRBD1 (6 bases). Germline CDR1 and CDR2: SGHTA and FQGNSA. This CDR3 contains 14 residues. V was shortened by 5 bases and J by 3 bases, with 14 bases between the two germline ends. CDR3 protein: CASSPRTAFYEQYF. In nucleotides, the CDR3 is TGTGCCAGCAGCCCACGGACAGCCTTCTACGAGCAGTACTTC.

The V and J genes are TRBV10-2 and TRBJ2-6, with D possibly TRBD1 on 6 matching bases. Germline-derived CDR1 and CDR2 are WSHSY and SAAADI. The CDR3 length is 18 residues. V was clipped by 9 bases and J by 0 bases, with 21 bases between them. CDR3 sequence reads: CASRTLGTPHSGANVLTF. The CDR3 region has the DNA TGCGCCAGTCGGACGCTCGGGACACCACACTCTGGGGCCAACGTCCTGACTTTC.